This entry lists 32 T cell receptor beta chains sequenced from one sample in a study of graft-versus-host responses after intestinal transplantation. Their antigen targets remain unknown. Clones were read by immunoSEQ multiplex PCR, and TCRdb kept only the in-frame ones, dropping some. In the table there are approximately 100,000 clones, roughly 90% of which are singletons. Sample: unstimulated CD4+ T cells sorted from spleen or lymph node cells, taken before intestinal transplant. The receptors stem from a human donor who received an intestinal transplant.

V is TRBV10-3 and J is TRBJ1-3; tentatively, D is TRBD1 (5 bases). Between the trimmed V and J ends, which lost 6 bases and 3 bases, there was a span of 9 bases. Per the germline V gene, CDR1 is ENHRY and CDR2 is SYGVKD. This CDR3 comprises 13 residues. This chain's CDR3 is CAIRVRGGNTIYF. The CDR3 DNA reads TGTGCCATCAGAGTAAGGGGTGGAAACACCATATATTTT.

V and J are TRBV5-4 and TRBJ2-4, with D perhaps TRBD1 (6 bases). There are 13 residues in the CDR3. Germline V gene sequence: CDR1 SGHNT, CDR2 YYREEE (reference sequence). Trimming shortened V by 3 bases and J by 5 bases, and 9 bases separated the two germline ends. The chain's CDR3 is CASSSDRQNIQYF. CDR3 nucleotides: TGTGCCAGCAGCTCTGACAGGCAAAACATTCAGTACTTC.

The rearrangement joins TRBV11-2 to TRBJ2-5, with D possibly matching TRBD2 (5 bases). The germline CDR1 and CDR2 sequences are SGHAT and FQNNGV. This CDR3 spans 14 amino acids. The V and J ends lost 0 bases and 5 bases respectively, with 10 bases between them. The CDR3 protein is CASSLDGSVETQYF. The CDR3 coding sequence is TGTGCCAGCAGCTTAGATGGTAGCGTTGAGACCCAGTACTTC.

The V call is TRBV20-1, the J call TRBJ1-2; D not certain. V was cut by 4 bases and J by 8 bases, with 5 bases left in between. The germline V gene encodes CDR1 DFQATT and CDR2 SNEGSKA (reference sequence). The CDR3 runs 9 residues. CDR3 nucleotide sequence: TGCAGTGCTACAGTCGGCTACACCTTC. This gives the protein CSATVGYTF.

Comments on this clone: The same CDR3 also results from other DNA sequences found in this sample. The chain joins TRBV6-5 to TRBJ2-7, with D tentatively TRBD2 (5 bases). This CDR3 has 14 residues. Germline V gives CDR1 MNHEY, CDR2 SVGAGI. The ends were cut back, 5 bases at V and 7 bases at J, with 18 bases in the middle. The CDR3 sequence: CASSATGNTLEQYF. The CDR3 DNA reads as TGTGCCAGCAGTGCGACGGGGAACACCTTAGAGCAGTACTTC.

The rearrangement links TRBV4-1 to TRBJ2-5; a possible D gene is TRBD2 (5 bases). V lost 1 base and J lost 5, with 17 bases in between. Germline assignment: CDR1 MGHRA and CDR2 YSYEKL. This CDR3 has 16 residues. CDR3 nucleotide sequence: TGCGCCAGCAGCCAAGTGTATGGAGGCTTCGGGGAGACCCAGTACTTC. Its translation: CASSQVYGGFGETQYF.

J is TRBJ1-6 and V is TRBV10-2, with 8 bases aligning to TRBD1. V lost 6 bases and J lost 10; bases outside the gene matches: 11. CDR1 and CDR2 (germline): WSHSY, SAAADI. The CDR3 spans 15 residues. The CDR3 reads CASSLTRGLRSPLHF. The DNA for the CDR3 is TGCGCCAGCAGCCTAACCAGGGGGCTAAGGTCACCCCTCCACTTT.

The chain couples TRBV9 to TRBJ1-1; D is possibly TRBD1 (5 bases). Germline V gene data show CDR1 as SGDLS and CDR2 as YYNGEE. This CDR3 contains 15 residues. Trimming stripped 0 bases from V and 5 bases from J, with 14 bases between. CDR3 region: CASSVGGARGTEAFF. The DNA of the CDR3 is TGTGCCAGCAGCGTAGGGGGTGCTAGGGGAACTGAAGCTTTCTTT.

This clone showed up just once. This sequence joins TRBV29-1 and TRBJ1-1; a possible D gene is TRBD1 (6 bases). V lost 4 bases to trimming and J lost 5 bases, with 8 bases between them. The CDR3 is made up of 11 amino acids. CDR1 SQVTM and CDR2 ANQGSEA come from the germline V gene. The CDR3 DNA sequence: TGCAGCGTTGGGGGGACAACTGAAGCTTTCTTT. Its protein is CSVGGTTEAFF.

The chain carries TRBV9 and TRBJ2-1; D may match TRBD1 or TRBD2 (6 bases each). CDR1 SGDLS and CDR2 YYNGEE come from the germline V gene. The CDR3 contains 15 residues. V was cut by 4 bases and J by 7 bases, with 18 bases left in between. The CDR3 sequence is CASSPGPLGGNEQFF. The CDR3 nucleotides are TGTGCCAGCAGCCCTGGACCTCTAGGGGGGAATGAGCAGTTCTTC.

V and J are TRBV12-5 and TRBJ2-1, with TRBD1 identical over 11 bases. This CDR3 region has 18 residues. V trimming: 6 bases; J trimming: 1 base; junction bases outside the gene matches: 11. Germline loops: CDR1 LGHNT, CDR2 FRNRAP. This chain's CDR3 is CASGKSLGTGGSYNEQFF. The CDR3 region has the DNA TGTGCTAGTGGCAAATCCCTTGGGACAGGGGGGTCCTACAATGAGCAGTTCTTC.

Note on this clone: The same CDR3 also results from other DNA sequences found in this sample. The V call is TRBV5-4, the J call TRBJ1-2; a weak D match, TRBD1 (5 bases). The V end lost 4 bases, the J end lost 2 bases, and 6 bases lay between the germline ends. The CDR3 runs 12 residues. Germline CDR1 SGHNT, CDR2 YYREEE (reference sequence). CDR3: CASSQGNYGYTF. CDR3 DNA: TGTGCCAGCAGCCAGGGAAACTATGGCTACACCTTC.

This clone appeared once. The J gene is TRBJ2-1, the V gene TRBV7-6; a weak D match, TRBD2 (5 bases). Germline V gives CDR1 SGHVS, CDR2 FNYEAQ. The V gene lost 1 base and the J gene lost 6 bases, with 13 bases spanning the gap. The length of the CDR3 is 15 residues. CDR3 protein: CASSLGGLAGNEQFF. In DNA, the CDR3 is TGTGCCAGCAGCTTAGGAGGGTTAGCCGGCAATGAGCAGTTCTTC. The full variable domain, completed using reference TRBV7-6 and TRBJ2-1, is GAGVSQSPRYKVTKRGQDVALRCDPISGHVSLYWYRQALGQGPEFLTYFNYEAQQDKSGLPNDRFSAERPEGSISTLTIQRTEQRDSAMYRCASSLGGLAGNEQFFGPGTRLTVL.

The chain is built from TRBV2 and TRBJ2-3; 7 nucleotides match TRBD1. The ends lost 10 bases at V and 2 bases at J; junction bases unmatched: 12. The CDR3 is 15 amino acids. Germline CDR1 SNHLY, CDR2 FYNNEI. CDR3 residues: CAIPGVGGFTDTQYF. For the CDR3, the DNA is TGTGCCATCCCCGGGGTAGGGGGCTTCACAGATACGCAGTATTTT.

This clone was recorded a few times. The chain links TRBV2 to TRBJ1-2; 8 bases align to TRBD1. CDR1 and CDR2 (germline): SNHLY, FYNNEI. Germline trimming cut 7 bases from V and 2 bases from J; bases unmatched to any gene: 3. CDR3 length equals 13 residues. CDR3 DNA sequence: TGTGCCAGCACAGACAGGGGAAACTATGGCTACACCTTC. Its protein is CASTDRGNYGYTF.

The CDR3 sequence: CASSYRTGRETQYF. DNA for the CDR3: TGTGCCAGCAGTTACCGGACAGGGCGAGAGACCCAGTACTTC. The V and J genes are TRBV6-5 and TRBJ2-5, with 8 nucleotides matching TRBD1. Germline V CDR1 and CDR2: MNHEY, SVGAGI. The CDR3 is 14 residues long. J gave up 4 bases and V 2 bases, and 3 bases lay outside the gene matches.

The chain combines TRBV21-1 with TRBJ1-2. TRBV21-1 is termed a pseudogene. This CDR3 has 15 residues. CDR3 protein: CASSKALGGAYGYTF. The CDR3 bases are TGTGCCAGCAGCAAAGCGCTGGGAGGCGCCTATGGCTACACCTTC.

V gene TRBV2 combines with J gene TRBJ2-1; 13 bases fit TRBD2. The CDR3 covers 16 residues. V was pared by 5 bases and J by 5 bases, with 6 bases of the junction left unmatched. CDR1 SNHLY and CDR2 FYNNEI come from the germline V gene. The CDR3 DNA is TGTGCCAGCAGTACTGTGGGACTAGCGGGGAACAATGAGCAGTTCTTC. This codes for CASSTVGLAGNNEQFF.

The chain is built from TRBV6-1 and TRBJ1-2; a possible D gene is TRBD1 (5 bases). V was cut by 5 bases and J by 0 bases, with 10 bases left in between. The V gene's germline CDR1 is MNHNS and CDR2 SASEGT. This CDR3 comprises 14 residues. The CDR3 here is CASSYGRANYGYTF. The CDR3 nucleotides are TGTGCCAGCAGTTATGGCAGGGCTAACTATGGCTACACCTTC.

In its sample, this clone was seen once. The rearrangement links TRBV30 to TRBJ2-6, with D uncertain. This CDR3 contains 13 residues. Germline V gene lookup returns CDR1 GTSNPN and CDR2 SVGIG (reference sequence). V was trimmed by 0 bases and J by 4 bases, leaving 4 bases between them. CDR3 nucleotides: TGTGCCTGGAGTGTAGGAGGGGCCAACGTCCTGACTTTC. Protein product: CAWSVGGANVLTF.

The chain employs TRBV25-1 and TRBJ2-1; D call uncertain. The CDR3 is made up of 12 amino acids. The germline gives CDR1 MGHDK, CDR2 SYGVNS. Between the trimmed V and J ends, which lost 8 bases and 4 bases, there was a span of 9 bases. CDR3 in amino acids: CASQFQYNEQFF. CDR3 nucleotides: TGTGCCAGCCAGTTCCAATACAATGAGCAGTTCTTC.

The chain carries TRBV7-3 and TRBJ2-1; D call uncertain. CDR1 SGHTA and CDR2 FQGTGA come from the germline V gene. With 2 bases removed from V and 10 bases from J, the gap between germline ends came to 12 bases. The CDR3 runs 13 residues. The CDR3 bases are TGTGCCAGCAGCTTAGGTGCGGCACGGGAGCAGTTCTTC. It specifies CASSLGAAREQFF. Variable domain in full (rest from reference TRBV7-3 and TRBJ2-1): GAGVSQTPSNKVTEKGKYVELRCDPISGHTALYWYRQSLGQGPEFLIYFQGTGAADDSGLPNDRFFAVRPEGSVSTLKIQRTERGDSAVYLCASSLGAAREQFFGPGTRLTVL.

V gene TRBV7-9 combines with J gene TRBJ1-4; no clear D. V was clipped by 0 bases and J by 5 bases, with 16 bases between them. CDR3 length: 17 amino acids. Germline loops: CDR1 SEHNR, CDR2 FQNEAQ (reference sequence). CDR3 sequence (DNA): TGTGCCAGCAGCTTAGCGATGTGGGCAGGAGGGAATGAAAAACTGTTTTTT. Translating it yields CASSLAMWAGGNEKLFF.

V is TRBV7-6 and J is TRBJ2-1; D perhaps matches TRBD1 (6 bases). The V and J ends lost 2 bases and 3 bases respectively, with 11 bases between them. The V gene's germline CDR1 is SGHVS and CDR2 FNYEAQ. The CDR3 runs to 15 residues. As DNA, the CDR3 is TGTGCCAGCAGCTTAAGGGGGACCTTCTACAATGAGCAGTTCTTC. Protein product: CASSLRGTFYNEQFF.

This clone was seen a handful of times. The V call is TRBV11-2, the J call TRBJ2-1, with D possibly TRBD2 on 5 matching bases. CDR1 and CDR2 from the germline V gene are SGHAT and FQNNGV. Trimming pared 0 bases from V and 7 bases from J, leaving 13 bases between. The CDR3 length is 15 residues. Here the CDR3 DNA reads TGTGCCAGCAGCTTAGATCGGGCTAGCTGGAATGAGCAGTTCTTC. Translating it yields CASSLDRASWNEQFF.

This chain uses TRBV2 with TRBJ2-1; 8 bases agree with TRBD1. The trim removed 6 bases at V and 4 bases at J, leaving 8 bases unmatched. Germline assignment: CDR1 SNHLY and CDR2 FYNNEI. The CDR3 has 15 amino acids. The CDR3 loop is CASSSRGHNYNEQFF. The DNA of the CDR3 is TGTGCCAGCAGCTCCAGGGGGCATAATTACAATGAGCAGTTCTTC.

Remarks on this clone: The same CDR3 arises from other DNA sequences in this sample as well. The chain links TRBV5-1 to TRBJ2-3; D may be TRBD1 or TRBD2 (5 bases each). Deletions cut 0 bases from V and 3 bases from J, with 5 bases between. Looked up from germline, CDR1 is SGHRS and CDR2 is YFSETQ. This CDR3 contains 13 residues. CDR3 region: CASSLGGTDTQYF. The CDR3, as DNA: TGCGCCAGCAGCTTGGGGGGGACAGATACGCAGTATTTT. Full variable domain (missing parts from reference TRBV5-1 and TRBJ2-3): KAGVTQTPRYLIKTRGQQVTLSCSPISGHRSVSWYQQTPGQGLQFLFEYFSETQRNKGNFPGRFSGRQFSNSRSEMNVSTLELGDSALYLCASSLGGTDTQYFGPGTRLTVL.

The rearrangement uses TRBV7-9 and TRBJ2-5; 7 bases fit TRBD2. Germline CDR1 and CDR2: SEHNR and FQNEAQ (reference sequence). V lost 2 bases, J lost 3 bases, and 6 bases stayed unmatched. The CDR3 is 15 residues long. CDR3 in DNA: TGTGCCAGCAGCTTACCTTATGGACTAGAAGAGACCCAGTACTTC. Translated, it gives CASSLPYGLEETQYF.

The CDR3 here is CASSSWGADYGYTF. CDR3 nucleotide sequence: TGTGCCAGCAGTTCCTGGGGGGCTGACTATGGCTACACCTTC. V gene TRBV6-5 combines with J gene TRBJ1-2; a possible D gene is TRBD1 (6 bases). There are 14 residues in the CDR3. The V and J ends lost 4 bases and 3 bases respectively, with 12 bases between them. Germline CDR1 MNHEY, CDR2 SVGAGI.

V and J are TRBV5-1 and TRBJ1-1; tentatively, D is TRBD1 (6 bases). V lost 0 bases, J lost 7 bases, and 13 bases lay in between. Germline V CDR1 and CDR2: SGHRS, YFSETQ. The CDR3 loop spans 14 amino acids. The CDR3 loop is CASSLAGEPYEAFF. The DNA for the CDR3 is TGCGCCAGCAGCTTGGCAGGGGAGCCCTATGAAGCTTTCTTT.

A single count supports this clone. The chain combines TRBV7-3 with TRBJ2-5; D unresolved. Trimming took 5 bases from V and 1 from J, leaving 8 bases between them. CDR1 is SGHTA, CDR2 FQGTGA, per germline. The CDR3 is 13 amino acids. Here the CDR3 reads CASSKHPQETQYF. CDR3 sequence (DNA): TGTGCCAGCAGCAAGCATCCCCAAGAGACCCAGTACTTC. The variable domain in full, completed from reference TRBV7-3 and TRBJ2-5, reads GAGVSQTPSNKVTEKGKYVELRCDPISGHTALYWYRQSLGQGPEFLIYFQGTGAADDSGLPNDRFFAVRPEGSVSTLKIQRTERGDSAVYLCASSKHPQETQYFGPGTRLLVL.

V is TRBV9 and J is TRBJ1-1, with D possibly TRBD1 on 6 matching bases. Germline values: CDR1 SGDLS, CDR2 YYNGEE. V was trimmed by 7 bases and J by 1 base, leaving 20 bases between them. The CDR3 consists of 16 residues. As DNA, the CDR3 is TGTGCCAGCGGCCCCCTTAGCGGGGGCACGAACACTGAAGCTTTCTTT. Translated: CASGPLSGGTNTEAFF.